This is a list of T cell receptor beta chains from one sample in a study of OX40 agonist ivuxolimab in advanced cancers. Assay: immunoSEQ multiplex PCR; the TCRdb copy retains only in-frame clones and omits some. Of 75,000 to 95,000 clones detected, 80% to 90% appear once; the ten largest clones hold 9% to 10%. The input for sequencing was CD4+ or CD8+ T cells sorted from blood, taken in a trial of the OX40 agonist ivuxolimab. These TCRs come from an adult with an advanced solid tumor such as melanoma, head and neck, liver or kidney cancer. The CDR3 runs from the conserved cysteine through the conserved F or W. A D gene is named only where the DNA matches it firmly. Not all rows give a size; the values are once, few, many and, for expanded clones, a class.

v_gene	j_gene	abundance	len	d_gene	CDR3aa	CDR3nt
TRBV5-4	TRBJ2-5	NA	13	NA	CASSLDYQETQYF	TGTGCCAGCAGCCTGGACTATCAAGAGACCCAGTACTTC
TRBV19	TRBJ1-2	NA	18	NA	CASRLGGPGTDANYGYTF	TGTGCCAGTAGATTGGGTGGTCCAGGGACGGACGCTAACTATGGCTACACCTTC
TRBV2	TRBJ2-7	NA	14	TRBD1	CASTRTGFDYEQYF	TGTGCCAGCACCCGGACAGGGTTCGACTACGAGCAGTACTTC
TRBV19	TRBJ2-2	NA	16	TRBD1	CASRITGTGATGELFF	TGTGCCAGTAGAATTACCGGGACAGGGGCAACCGGGGAGCTGTTTTTT
TRBV7-9	TRBJ2-2	NA	14	NA	CASNPPGDTGELFF	TGTGCCAGCAATCCCCCAGGGGACACCGGGGAGCTGTTTTTT
TRBV4-2	TRBJ2-2	NA	17	TRBD2	CASSHLVAGGPAGELFF	TGTGCCAGCAGCCACCTCGTAGCGGGAGGGCCGGCCGGGGAGCTGTTTTTT
TRBV28	TRBJ2-7	many	12	NA	CASSFQNYEQYF	TGTGCCAGCAGTTTCCAGAACTACGAGCAGTACTTC
TRBV7-9	TRBJ2-6	once	15	NA	CASSLWVTGANVLTF	TGTGCCAGCAGCTTATGGGTAACTGGGGCCAACGTCCTGACTTTC
TRBV2	TRBJ2-5	NA	15	NA	CASSVVPGGAQTQYF	TGTGCCAGCAGTGTTGTACCGGGGGGCGCGCAGACCCAGTACTTC
TRBV9	TRBJ2-2	once	18	TRBD1	CASSVASPDRGLAGELFF	TGTGCCAGCAGCGTAGCCTCGCCAGACAGGGGGCTGGCCGGGGAGCTGTTTTTT
TRBV29-1	TRBJ2-5	NA	13	TRBD2	CSVELAGSKTQYF	TGCAGCGTTGAATTAGCGGGGTCCAAGACCCAGTACTTC
TRBV4-1	TRBJ1-2	NA	15	TRBD1	CASSQEDRENGGYTF	TGCGCCAGCAGCCAAGAAGACAGGGAAAATGGTGGCTACACCTTC
TRBV7-2	TRBJ1-3	NA	15	NA	CASSLLSNSGNTIYF	TGTGCCAGCAGCCTTTTATCCAACTCTGGAAACACCATATATTTT
TRBV4-2	TRBJ2-7	NA	13	NA	CASSPRLGYEQYF	TGTGCCAGCAGCCCCCGGTTAGGGTACGAGCAGTACTTC
TRBV20-1	TRBJ2-3	NA	11	NA	CSVSRTDTQYF	TGCAGTGTATCTCGCACAGATACGCAGTATTTT
TRBV15	TRBJ2-3	NA	15	NA	CATSRAGILTDTQYF	TGTGCCACCAGCAGAGCAGGGATCCTCACAGATACGCAGTATTTT